The 5 T cell receptor beta chains given below trace back to one sample, sequenced in a study of T-cell reconstitution after alpha-beta-depleted transplantation in children (TCRdb year 2016). Sample treatment or condition, as interpreted from the label and publication: allogeneic hematopoietic cell transplantation with graft depleted of TCRalphabeta T cells and CD19 B cells. Libraries were built with PCR. Data came from an Illumina HiSeq 2500. TCR library preparation used molecular barcoding, with unique molecular identifiers applied to normalize quantification of the TCRbeta repertoire. Using fastp at Q25 and MiXCR, TCRdb reprocessed the public reads and kept productive beta chains. A single entry per CDR3 protein holds the most common genes and DNA from its merged rows. This sample comprises just under 250,000 distinct CDR3 sequences, roughly 25% of them detected only once. The top ten hold roughly 2.5% of the sample.

Material: PBMCs, obtained before TCRalphabeta/CD19-depleted stem cell transplant. The receptors derive from a girl aged 2 to 9 with Fanconi anemia, due to receive a stem cell transplant.

This clonotype was counted ten times or more. The V gene is TRBV7-6, the J gene TRBJ2-7; 8 positions agree with TRBD2. V lost 2 bases to trimming and J lost 0 bases; unmatched junction nucleotides: 12. CDR1 SGHVS and CDR2 FNYEAQ come from the germline V gene. The CDR3 extends over 18 amino acids. CDR3 residues: CASSLSASGPSSSYEQYF. The CDR3 DNA reads as TGTGCCAGCAGCTTATCGGCTAGCGGGCCATCTAGCTCCTACGAGCAGTACTTC.

Many counts were recorded for this clonotype. The rearrangement uses TRBV5-6 and TRBJ2-5; D gene ambiguous. The CDR3 is 14 residues long. Per the germline V gene, CDR1 is SGHDT and CDR2 is YYEEEE. V dropped 1 base and J dropped 3 bases, with 10 bases sitting between them. The DNA for the CDR3 is TGTGCCAGCAGCTTGACCCCCTGGGAAGAGACCCAGTACTTC. It encodes CASSLTPWEETQYF.

The V and J genes are TRBV15 and TRBJ2-1; D remains ambiguous. Trimming removed 0 bases at V and 0 bases at J, with 6 bases between. Germline V gene lookup returns CDR1 LNHNV and CDR2 YYDKDF (reference sequence). CDR3 size: 15 residues. CDR3 amino acids: CATSRDALSYNEQFF. DNA of the CDR3: TGTGCCACCAGCAGAGACGCCCTCTCCTACAATGAGCAGTTCTTC. The variable domain in full, with the rest retrieved from reference TRBV15 and TRBJ2-1, is DAMVIQNPRYQVTQFGKPVTLSCSQTLNHNVMYWYQQKSSQAPKLLFHYYDKDFNNEADTPDNFQSRRPNTSFCFLDIRSPGLGDTAMYLCATSRDALSYNEQFFGPGTRLTVL.

This chain connects TRBV19 to TRBJ2-5; D ambiguous. CDR1 is LNHDA and CDR2 is SQIVND in the germline V gene (reference sequence). This CDR3 has 15 amino acids. V lost 4 bases, J lost 7 bases, and 19 bases lay in between. DNA for the CDR3: TGTGCCAGTAGTAATTTCAACGGGCGAGCGAGGACCCAGTACTTC. Residues: CASSNFNGRARTQYF.

This clonotype was recorded at least ten times. The V call is TRBV28, the J call TRBJ2-7; D might be TRBD1 (6 bases). V was pared by 5 bases and J by 2 bases, with 10 bases between. CDR3 length: 13 amino acids. Germline V gene data show CDR1 as MDHEN and CDR2 as SYDVKM. DNA of the CDR3: TGTGCCAGCAGTCCCACAGGGCCCTACGAGCAGTACTTC. Translating gives CASSPTGPYEQYF.